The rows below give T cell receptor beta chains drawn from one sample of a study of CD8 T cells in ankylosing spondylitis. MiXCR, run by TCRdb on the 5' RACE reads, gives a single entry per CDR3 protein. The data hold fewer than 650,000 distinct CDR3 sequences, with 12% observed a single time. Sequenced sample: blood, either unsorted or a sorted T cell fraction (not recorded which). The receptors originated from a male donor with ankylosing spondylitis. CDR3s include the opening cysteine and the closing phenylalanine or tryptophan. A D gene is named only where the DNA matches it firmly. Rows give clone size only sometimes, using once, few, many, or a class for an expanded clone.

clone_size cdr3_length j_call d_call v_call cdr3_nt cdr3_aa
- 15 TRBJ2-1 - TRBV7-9 TGTGCCAGCAGCTTAGTGGCTAAAGGAGGGAATGAGCAGTTCTTC CASSLVAKGGNEQFF
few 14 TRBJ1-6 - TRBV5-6 TGTGCCAGCAGCTTGGGACTGGGCAATTCACCCCTCCACTTT CASSLGLGNSPLHF
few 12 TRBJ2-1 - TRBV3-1 TGTGCCAGCAGCCAAGAAGATAGAAAGCAGTTCTTC CASSQEDRKQFF
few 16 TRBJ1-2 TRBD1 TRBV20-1 TGCAGTGCTAGACCGGGACAGGGGTTTGCGAACTATGGCTACACCTTC CSARPGQGFANYGYTF
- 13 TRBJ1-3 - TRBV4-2 TGTGCCAGCAGCCAAGGGGCGGCTAACACCATATATTTT CASSQGAANTIYF
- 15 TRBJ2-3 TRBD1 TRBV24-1 TGTGCCACCAGTGATACAGGGGAAAGCACAGATACGCAGTATTTT CATSDTGESTDTQYF
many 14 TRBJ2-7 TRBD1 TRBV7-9 TGTGCCAGCAGCCCTTCCGGGACAGGGAACGAGCAGTACTTC CASSPSGTGNEQYF
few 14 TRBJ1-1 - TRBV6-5 TGTGCCAGCAACTTACTAGGGGGTAACACTGAAGCTTTCTTT CASNLLGGNTEAFF
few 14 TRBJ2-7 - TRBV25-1 TGTGCCAGCAGTTCTGCTATTGCGAGCTACGAGCAGTACTTC CASSSAIASYEQYF
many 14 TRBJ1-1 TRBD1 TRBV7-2 TGTGCCAGCAGCTCGGGACAGGGGGTTCATGAAGCTTTCTTT CASSSGQGVHEAFF
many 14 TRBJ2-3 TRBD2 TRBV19 TGTGCCAGTAGTACCGGGAGGGCCGCCGATACGCAGTATTTT CASSTGRAADTQYF
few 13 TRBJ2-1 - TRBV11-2 TGTGCCAGCAGCTTATCCCGGGAGCTGGAAAAGTTCTTC CASSLSRELEKFF
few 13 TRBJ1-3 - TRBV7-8 TGTGCCAGCAGCCAGCCCCCTGGAAACACCATATATTTT CASSQPPGNTIYF
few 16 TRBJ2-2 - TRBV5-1 TGCGCCAGCAGCTTGGAAGGGGCCACGAACACCGGGGAGCTGTTTTTT CASSLEGATNTGELFF
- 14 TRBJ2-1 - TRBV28 TGTGCCAGCAGGCAGGGGACTGGCTACAATGAGCAGTTCTTC CASRQGTGYNEQFF
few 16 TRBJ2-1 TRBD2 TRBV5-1 TGCGCCAGCAGCTTGGCCAGCGGGAGGGCCAGCAATGAGCAGTTCTTC CASSLASGRASNEQFF
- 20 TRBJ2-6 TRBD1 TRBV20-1 TGCAGTGCTAGAGCCAGGACAGGGGCTAGACTGACTTCTGGGGCCAACGTCCTGACTTTC CSARARTGARLTSGANVLTF
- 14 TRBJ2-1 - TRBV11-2 TGTGCCAGCAGCCAGGCGCAAGGAAGCGATGAGCAGTTCTTC CASSQAQGSDEQFF
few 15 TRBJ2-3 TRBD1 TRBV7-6 TGTGCCAGCAGCTCCGGACAGGGTGGGGCAGATACGCAGTATTTT CASSSGQGGADTQYF
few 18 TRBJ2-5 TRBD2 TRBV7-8 TGTGCCAGCAGCTTTCAACCCGGGACTAGCGGGAACCAAGAGACCCAGTACTTC CASSFQPGTSGNQETQYF
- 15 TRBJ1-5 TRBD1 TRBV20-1 TGCAGTGCTAGAATGGTCGGACAGGGGGCCCAGCCCCAGCATTTT CSARMVGQGAQPQHF
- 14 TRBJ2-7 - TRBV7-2 TGTGCCAGCAGCTTAGTTCCGGAGTCCTACGAGCAGTACTTC CASSLVPESYEQYF